This TCR beta chain appears in the sequencing data of a study of blood T cell repertoires in COVID-19. TCRdb keeps only in-frame clones here, not all; method: immunoSEQ multiplex PCR. The repertoire holds tens of thousands of clones, with about 86% as singletons. A few counts support this clone. This TCR came from a woman aged 80 or over with active or convalescent COVID-19. Sequenced sample: peripheral blood.

CDR3 nucleotides: TGTGCCAGCAGTGAAGGTCGGGACAGGGGGTTCAATCAGCCCCAGCATTTT. Translated, it gives CASSEGRDRGFNQPQHF. The V and J genes are TRBV6-1 and TRBJ1-5, with TRBD1 identical over 11 bases. Germline values: CDR1 MNHNS, CDR2 SASEGT. This CDR3 has 17 residues. Unmatched junction bases numbered 5, after V lost 1 base and J lost 3 bases.